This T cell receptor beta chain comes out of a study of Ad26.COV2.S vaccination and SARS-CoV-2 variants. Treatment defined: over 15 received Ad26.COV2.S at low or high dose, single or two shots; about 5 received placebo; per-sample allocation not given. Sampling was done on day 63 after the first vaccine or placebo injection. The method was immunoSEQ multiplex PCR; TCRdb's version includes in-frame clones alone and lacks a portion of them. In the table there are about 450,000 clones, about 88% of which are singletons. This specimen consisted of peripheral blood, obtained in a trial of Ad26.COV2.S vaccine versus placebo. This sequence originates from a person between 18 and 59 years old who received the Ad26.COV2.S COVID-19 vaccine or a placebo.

CDR3 protein: CASSLGQAHSNQPQHF. In nucleotides, the CDR3 is TGTGCCAGCAGCTTGGGACAGGCACATAGCAATCAGCCCCAGCATTTT. The V call is TRBV5-8, the J call TRBJ1-5, with a weak D call TRBD1 (6 bases). Germline V gene lookup returns CDR1 SGHTS and CDR2 YDEGEE. The CDR3 consists of 16 residues. Trimming removed 0 bases at V and 0 bases at J, with 10 bases between.